This T cell receptor (beta chain) was identified in a study of blood T cells in healthy people across ages. Study-level findings and limits: Per-million-T-cell TCR beta diversity fell roughly linearly with age. Comparison with aged donors showed that long-lived donors had more naive CD4+ cells and higher diversity. Unknown CMV status may confound age-related changes in expanded clones.

Using a J-beta primer mix together with a sample-barcoded 5' primer, a second PCR was run for about 7 to 12 cycles. From each sample, at least 2.5 million paired-end reads containing CDR3 were obtained. TCRdb fed the 5' RACE reads into MiXCR, producing one record per CDR3 protein. Altogether 650,000 to 1,000,000 distinct CDR3 sequences are present, roughly 40% being singletons, with the ten largest covering 13%. CDR1 and CDR2 from the germline V gene are SNHLY and FYNNEI. The CDR3 has 17 amino acids. V shed 1 base, J shed 7 bases, and the junction held 6 bases outside the gene matches. A word on this clonotype: Its antigen is unknown.

This sequence originates from a man younger than 30 in good health. The genes are TRBV2 and TRBJ2-1; 14 bases fit TRBD2. What was sequenced was blood. CDR3 in amino acids: CASSEGMGLAGDNEQFF. In nucleotides, the CDR3 is TGTGCCAGCAGTGAAGGGATGGGACTAGCGGGGGATAATGAGCAGTTCTTC.